Presented here are 27 T cell receptor beta chains from one specimen sequenced in a study of CD8+CD57+ T cells in acquired aplastic anemia. Genomic DNA templated the TCR beta VDJ and CDR3 profiling. TCRdb re-called the reads through MiXCR, storing one row per CDR3 protein. The sample records roughly 150,000 distinct CDR3 sequences, 35% to 55% being singletons. The sample was sorted CD4+, CD8+, or CD8+CD57+ T cells (not recorded which) from PBMCs. These receptor sequences come from a human donor in good health.

The DNA of the CDR3 is TGTGCCAGGGACAGGTATAATTCACCCCTCCACTTT. This codes for CARDRYNSPLHF. The chain employs TRBV18 and TRBJ1-6; 7 positions match TRBD1. CDR3 length: 12 residues. Trimming removed 9 bases from V and 4 bases from J; junction bases left unmatched: 0. Germline V CDR1 and CDR2: KGHSH, LQKENI.

In this sample, this clonotype turned up a few times. The chain carries TRBV12-1 and TRBJ2-7; the D call TRBD1 from the table was never checked on the DNA. TRBV12-1 is a pseudogene segment. The CDR3 spans 14 residues. As DNA, the CDR3 is TGTGCCAGCAGCCGACAGTCGAAGTGCCACGAGCAGTACTTC. Translating gives CASSRQSKCHEQYF.

This clonotype was detected a few times. The chain links TRBV6-2 or TRBV6-3 to TRBJ2-5, with D perhaps matching TRBD1 (5 bases). Trimming stripped 6 bases from V and 3 bases from J, with 11 bases between. The germline CDR1 and CDR2 sequences are MNHEY and SVGEGT. The CDR3 has 13 residues. CDR3 in amino acids: CASRNAGKETQYF. For the CDR3, the DNA is TGTGCCAGCAGAAACGCAGGGAAAGAGACCCAGTACTTC.

The table lists this clonotype with many counts. The chain combines TRBV5-1 with TRBJ1-2; D might be TRBD1 (5 bases). V shed 4 bases and J shed 4 bases, with 17 bases lying between them. The germline CDR1 and CDR2 sequences are SGHRS and YFSETQ. CDR3 length: 15 amino acids. CDR3 region: CASSREGPSGYGYTF. The CDR3 nucleotides are TGCGCCAGCAGCCGGGAGGGGCCAAGCGGCTATGGCTACACCTTC.

The chain carries TRBV30 and TRBJ2-3; 9 bases align to TRBD2. The CDR3 extends over 15 amino acids. Trimming removed 0 bases from V and 3 bases from J; junction bases left unmatched: 4. Germline-derived CDR1 and CDR2 are GTSNPN and SVGIG (reference sequence). CDR3 sequence: CAWSVGLASTDTQYF. CDR3 coding DNA: TGTGCCTGGAGTGTTGGACTAGCGAGTACAGATACGCAGTATTTT.

The chain carries TRBV4-3 and TRBJ2-7, with TRBD1 matching 7 bases. This CDR3 has 14 residues. Trimming at V came to 2 bases and at J to 2 bases, leaving 3 bases not matched to a gene. The germline V gene encodes CDR1 LGHNA and CDR2 YSLEER. The CDR3 DNA is TGCGCCAGCAGCCAAAGGGGGCATACCTACGAGCAGTACTTC. Translation: CASSQRGHTYEQYF.

Ten or more counts support this clonotype. The chain joins TRBV7-3 to TRBJ2-1, with TRBD1 as a possible D gene (5 bases). Trimming cost V 3 bases and J 7 bases, with 10 bases left between them. CDR3 size: 13 residues. Germline CDR1 SGHTA, CDR2 FQGTGA. CDR3 residues: CASSLLGLNEQFF. CDR3 DNA sequence: TGTGCCAGCAGCTTGTTGGGGCTGAATGAGCAGTTCTTC.

The count of this clonotype is one. This rearrangement joins TRBV25-1 to TRBJ2-7; possibly TRBD1 or TRBD2 for D (5 bases each). The CDR3 loop spans 13 amino acids. Per the germline V gene, CDR1 is MGHDK and CDR2 is SYGVNS. Trimming removed 2 bases at V and 5 bases at J, with 10 bases between. As DNA, the CDR3 is TGTGCCAGCAGTGAAGTCGGGACGGACGAGCAGTACTTC. Its translation: CASSEVGTDEQYF.

This clonotype was found many times. This chain connects TRBV10-3 to TRBJ1-4, with 9 bases lining up with TRBD1. V gave up 6 bases and J gave up 6 bases; unmatched junction bases: 5. Germline-derived CDR1 and CDR2 are ENHRY and SYGVKD. This CDR3 has 14 amino acids. The CDR3 nucleotides are TGTGCCATCAGGCCGGGACAGGGTGATGAAAAACTGTTTTTT. Protein: CAIRPGQGDEKLFF.

Many counts were recorded for this clonotype. The chain recombines TRBV11-2 with TRBJ1-1; D remains ambiguous. The CDR3 runs 12 residues. Germline V gene data show CDR1 as SGHAT and CDR2 as FQNNGV. V was pared by 5 bases and J by 6 bases, with 10 bases between. The CDR3 region is CASSTNSPEAFF. The CDR3 region has the DNA TGTGCCAGCAGCACCAATTCCCCTGAAGCTTTCTTT.

The table lists this clonotype with many counts. The J gene is TRBJ2-3, the V gene TRBV20-1, with a tentative D call TRBD2 (5 bases). V was clipped by 3 bases and J by 1 base, with 5 bases between them. Germline values: CDR1 DFQATT, CDR2 SNEGSKA (reference sequence). This CDR3 comprises 12 residues. The CDR3 region has the DNA TGCAGTGCTAGCGGGGGCACAGATACGCAGTATTTT. Amino acids: CSASGGTDTQYF.

This clonotype was observed a handful of times. V is TRBV7-2 and J is TRBJ2-5; D is uncertain. This CDR3 spans 12 amino acids. The V and J ends lost 2 bases and 4 bases respectively, with 5 bases between them. CDR1 and CDR2 from the germline V gene are SGHTA and FQGNSA. The CDR3, as DNA: TGTGCCAGCAGCTTATACGGAGAGACCCAGTACTTC. Translated, it gives CASSLYGETQYF.

This clonotype has more than one count but fewer than ten. The rearrangement joins TRBV19 to TRBJ2-5; D is uncertain. Trimming took 6 bases from V and 5 from J, leaving 10 bases between them. The germline V gene has CDR1 LNHDA and CDR2 SQIVND (reference sequence). This CDR3 contains 12 residues. DNA of the CDR3: TGTGCCAGTAGGGGATTAGGGGAGACCCAGTACTTC. Translated: CASRGLGETQYF.

V is TRBV12-3 or TRBV12-4 and J is TRBJ2-7; TRBD1 might be the D (6 bases). The CDR3 has 15 amino acids. Trimming shortened V by 6 bases and J by 5 bases, and 20 bases separated the two germline ends. CDR3 in amino acids: CASSTMDRIRNEQYF. The DNA of the CDR3 is TGTGCCAGCAGCACAATGGACAGAATTCGGAACGAGCAGTACTTC.

The chain has TRBV27 and TRBJ1-6; a weak D match, TRBD1 (6 bases). Trimming took 5 bases from V and 8 from J, leaving 25 bases between them. The V gene's germline CDR1 is MNHEY and CDR2 SMNVEV (reference sequence). The CDR3 runs to 18 residues. The chain's CDR3 is CASSTIWEQGLGDSPLHF. As DNA, the CDR3 is TGTGCCAGCAGTACTATATGGGAACAGGGCCTGGGAGATTCACCCCTCCACTTT.

This clonotype was seen ten or more times. The DNA of the CDR3 is TGTGCCAGCAGCCCCGGGACAGCCGTCAATCAGCCCCAGCATTTT. Residues: CASSPGTAVNQPQHF. The chain is built from TRBV7-8 and TRBJ1-5; 7 nucleotides match TRBD1. This CDR3 is built from 15 residues. Germline V gene lookup returns CDR1 SGHVS and CDR2 FQNEAQ. The trim removed 5 bases at V and 3 bases at J, leaving 7 bases unmatched.

This clonotype has ten or more counts. The gene calls are TRBV14 and TRBJ2-2, with D possibly called TRBD1 or TRBD2 (5 bases each). The CDR3 runs to 14 residues. The germline V gene has CDR1 SGHDN and CDR2 FVKESK. Trimming pared 4 bases from V and 0 bases from J, leaving 6 bases between. CDR3 DNA sequence: TGTGCCAGCAGCCTGGGACCGAACACCGGGGAGCTGTTTTTT. This translates into CASSLGPNTGELFF.

The CDR3 sequence: CASSEGPGGRPQHF. CDR3 nucleotide sequence: TGTGCCAGCAGTGAGGGTCCAGGGGGTCGGCCCCAGCATTTT. The chain recombines TRBV2 with TRBJ1-5; 7 bases agree with TRBD1. This CDR3 spans 14 amino acids. CDR1 SNHLY and CDR2 FYNNEI come from the germline V gene. After removal of 3 bases from V and 9 bases from J, the junction contained 8 bases not matched to a gene. The complete variable domain, with remaining parts taken from reference TRBV2 and TRBJ1-5, reads EPEVTQTPSHQVTQMGQEVILRCVPISNHLYFYWYRQILGQKVEFLVSFYNNEISEKSEIFDDQFSVERPDGSNFTLKIRSTKLEDSAMYFCASSEGPGGRPQHFGDGTRLSIL.

This clonotype was observed many times. The rearrangement joins TRBV11-1 to TRBJ1-4; no clear D gene. Looked up from germline, CDR1 is SGHAT and CDR2 is FQDESV (reference sequence). V lost 1 base and J 5 bases, leaving 14 bases between the germline ends. CDR3 size: 16 residues. The CDR3: CASSLGRTEPNEKLFF. The CDR3 DNA follows: TGTGCCAGCAGCTTAGGACGGACGGAGCCCAATGAAAAACTGTTTTTT.

Many counts were recorded for this clonotype. V is TRBV20-1 and J is TRBJ1-1; possible D gene TRBD1, 5 bases. CDR3 length: 12 amino acids. The germline V gene encodes CDR1 DFQATT and CDR2 SNEGSKA (reference sequence). Trimming removed 2 bases at V and 4 bases at J, with 8 bases between. This CDR3 reads CSARQGPTEAFF. The CDR3 DNA follows: TGCAGTGCTAGACAGGGCCCCACTGAAGCTTTCTTT.

J is TRBJ2-1 and V is TRBV29-1, with a weak D call TRBD2 (5 bases). CDR1 is SQVTM and CDR2 is ANQGSEA in the germline V gene. Trimming left V 1 base short and J 4 bases short, with 5 bases between. The CDR3 runs to 12 residues. CDR3 DNA: TGCAGCGTTGAAGCGGGATACAATGAGCAGTTCTTC. Amino acids: CSVEAGYNEQFF.

The rearrangement links TRBV15 to TRBJ2-7, with unresolved D. Trimming pared 0 bases from V and 2 bases from J, leaving 14 bases between. The CDR3 loop spans 16 amino acids. Germline-derived CDR1 and CDR2 are LNHNV and YYDKDF (reference sequence). This chain's CDR3 is CATSRDSGYPPYEQYF. For the CDR3, the DNA is TGTGCCACCAGCAGAGATTCCGGGTATCCTCCCTACGAGCAGTACTTC.

V is TRBV9 and J is TRBJ2-7; TRBD2 agrees at 11 bases. This CDR3 contains 15 residues. V lost 7 bases and J lost 4; bases outside the gene matches: 10. CDR1 SGDLS and CDR2 YYNGEE come from the germline V gene. The CDR3 protein is CASGLFPSGRYEQYF. CDR3 bases: TGTGCCAGCGGCTTGTTCCCTAGCGGGAGGTACGAGCAGTACTTC. Drawing the rest from reference TRBV9 and TRBJ2-7, the complete variable domain is DSGVTQTPKHLITATGQRVTLRCSPRSGDLSVYWYQQSLDQGLQFLIQYYNGEERAKGNILERFSAQQFPDLHSELNLSSLELGDSALYFCASGLFPSGRYEQYFGPGTRLTVT.

The chain links TRBV5-1 to TRBJ2-1, with 7 nucleotides matching TRBD2. The CDR3 sequence is 15 residues long. V lost 0 bases and J lost 4; bases outside the gene matches: 4. CDR1 SGHRS and CDR2 YFSETQ come from the germline V gene. CDR3 protein: CASSLGLAVYNEQFF. For the CDR3, the DNA is TGCGCCAGCAGCTTGGGGCTAGCGGTTTACAATGAGCAGTTCTTC.

This rearrangement joins TRBV7-8 to TRBJ2-3; D is ambiguous. The germline gives CDR1 SGHVS, CDR2 FQNEAQ. Trimming took 2 bases from V and 6 from J, leaving 6 bases between them. This CDR3 region has 12 residues. The CDR3, as DNA: TGTGCCAGCAGCTTATTCCGGGATACGCAGTATTTT. Translated, it gives CASSLFRDTQYF.

The J gene is TRBJ2-7, the V gene TRBV10-3, with a tentative D call TRBD2 (7 bases). With 2 bases removed from V and 2 bases from J, the gap between germline ends came to 13 bases. Germline CDR1 and CDR2: ENHRY and SYGVKD. The CDR3 has 15 amino acids. CDR3 in DNA: TGTGCCATCAGTGAGGCGCTCGGGGGGCCCTACGAGCAGTACTTC. This translates into CAISEALGGPYEQYF.

This clonotype was found many times. The V gene is TRBV20-1, the J gene TRBJ1-5; D not resolved. V lost 4 bases and J lost 5, with 15 bases in between. The CDR3 is made up of 14 amino acids. In germline, CDR1 is DFQATT, CDR2 SNEGSKA (reference sequence). The CDR3 spells CSATRLKDHQPQHF. CDR3 in DNA: TGCAGTGCTACCCGATTAAAGGATCATCAGCCCCAGCATTTT.